This TCR beta chain originates from a study of blood T cell repertoires in COVID-19. Study in general: Collection of acute and convalescent COVID-19 samples took place in the United States, Italy and Spain.

Per the authors' pipeline: Researchers report that nucleated cell counts were estimated from reference gene primer amplification. Using immunoSEQ multiplex PCR, the repertoire was profiled, and TCRdb retains in-frame clones only, with some absent. V and J calls and clone size come straight from that table; D and trimming were deduced from the DNA. The profile covers 180,000 or so clones, with 80% to 85% appearing a single time and 10% to 15% taken by the ten largest. Germline assignment: CDR1 GTSNPN and CDR2 SVGIG (reference sequence). The CDR3 runs 12 residues. Germline trimming cut 5 bases from V and 7 bases from J; bases unmatched to any gene: 5. Recovered participants had two consecutive negative NP/OP PCR tests, healthcare professional clearance, or symptom resolution.

V gene TRBV30 combines with J gene TRBJ2-1; 7 bases agree with TRBD2. Sequencing input: PBMCs or T cells enriched from blood (not recorded which). This TCR was sampled from a woman in her sixties or seventies who had recovered from COVID-19. CDR3 bases: TGTGCCTGGTTGGGCGGGGGTAATGAGCAGTTCTTC. Translated: CAWLGGGNEQFF. Full variable domain (missing parts from reference TRBV30 and TRBJ2-1): SQTIHQWPATLVQPVGSPLSLECTVEGTSNPNLYWYRQAAGRGLQLLFYSVGIGQISSEVPQNLSASRPQDRQFILSSKKLLLSDSGFYLCAWLGGGNEQFFGPGTRLTVL.